Below are 8 T cell receptor beta chains sequenced from a single sample in a study of shared clonotypes between healthy human individuals. Using immunoSEQ multiplex PCR, the repertoire was profiled, and TCRdb retains in-frame clones only, with some absent. The data show a few million clones, with just under 95% seen just once and more than 1.5% held by the top ten. Naive CD8 populations comprised CD45RO-negative cells positively selected for CCR7, excluding terminally differentiated effector memory CD45RA+ cells. Input material: naive CD8+ T cells from PBMCs. The receptors stem from a man aged 18 to 35 in good health. Some clones in this sample may be carry-over from other donors' samples.

The rearrangement uses TRBV30 and TRBJ2-2; D is undetermined. Germline CDR1 and CDR2: GTSNPN and SVGIG (reference sequence). This CDR3 has 13 residues. V lost 2 bases, J lost 2 bases, and 6 bases lay in between. In DNA, the CDR3 is TGTGCCTGGAGTAGCAGTAACACCGGGGAGCTGTTTTTT. It encodes CAWSSSNTGELFF.

The chain employs TRBV2 and TRBJ2-1; unclear D gene. Trimming shortened V by 2 bases and J by 5 bases, and 10 bases separated the two germline ends. This CDR3 contains 14 residues. Germline lookup yields CDR1 SNHLY and CDR2 FYNNEI. This chain's CDR3 is CASSELGFHNEQFF. The DNA for the CDR3 is TGTGCCAGCAGTGAACTCGGCTTCCACAATGAGCAGTTCTTC.

The CDR3 sequence is CASRDGRTSTDTQYF. The CDR3, as DNA: TGTGCCAGCAGAGACGGGAGAACTAGCACAGATACGCAGTATTTT. This chain connects TRBV9 to TRBJ2-3; tentatively, D is TRBD2 (6 bases). Deletions cut 5 bases from V and 0 bases from J, with 13 bases between. CDR1 is SGDLS and CDR2 is YYNGEE in the germline V gene. This CDR3 comprises 15 residues.

The rearrangement joins TRBV7-2 to TRBJ1-5; no definite D call. Germline V gene sequence: CDR1 SGHTA, CDR2 FQGNSA. V was shortened by 5 bases and J by 6 bases, with 26 bases between the two germline ends. The CDR3 extends over 18 amino acids. CDR3 in amino acids: CASSPSEKDHSITQPQHF. The CDR3 region has the DNA TGTGCCAGCAGCCCCTCAGAGAAGGACCACTCGATAACTCAGCCCCAGCATTTT.

This rearrangement joins TRBV6-6 to TRBJ2-3; 10 bases are shared with TRBD2. CDR3 length: 16 amino acids. V lost 2 bases, J lost 0 bases, and 2 bases stayed unmatched. Germline V gene data show CDR1 as MNHNY and CDR2 as SVGAGI (reference sequence). Here the CDR3 DNA reads TGTGCCAGCAGTTACACACTAGCGGGAAGCACAGATACGCAGTATTTT. Protein sequence: CASSYTLAGSTDTQYF.

V is TRBV15 and J is TRBJ1-5, with TRBD1 as a possible D gene (6 bases). Trimming cost V 1 base and J 5 bases, with 24 bases left between them. Germline values: CDR1 LNHNV, CDR2 YYDKDF (reference sequence). This CDR3 spans 19 amino acids. The CDR3 DNA sequence: TGTGCCACCAGCAGAGCAATAATTCTAGGGGGGGCTGAGGATCAGCCCCAGCATTTT. Translated, it gives CATSRAIILGGAEDQPQHF.

This clone was seen a few times. The chain carries TRBV5-1 and TRBJ1-5; D gene unclear. Germline V gene data show CDR1 as SGHRS and CDR2 as YFSETQ. This CDR3 is 11 amino acids long. With 4 bases removed from V and 9 bases from J, the gap between germline ends came to 8 bases. Here the CDR3 reads CASSPKGPQHF. DNA of the CDR3: TGCGCCAGCAGCCCCAAGGGGCCCCAGCATTTT. Drawing the rest from reference TRBV5-1 and TRBJ1-5, the complete variable domain is KAGVTQTPRYLIKTRGQQVTLSCSPISGHRSVSWYQQTPGQGLQFLFEYFSETQRNKGNFPGRFSGRQFSNSRSEMNVSTLELGDSALYLCASSPKGPQHFGDGTRLSIL.

The J gene is TRBJ2-7, the V gene TRBV28; tentatively, D is TRBD2 (6 bases). Germline CDR1 is MDHEN and CDR2 is SYDVKM. This CDR3 is built from 14 residues. The V and J ends lost 8 bases and 0 bases respectively, with 14 bases between them. In nucleotides, the CDR3 is TGTGCCAGCGTAGGGACCGGGAGCTCCTACGAGCAGTACTTC. It codes for CASVGTGSSYEQYF.